The 7 T cell receptor beta chains below all came from one sample that was sequenced in a study of T cell responses to AZD1222 COVID-19 vaccine. Sequenced by immunoSEQ multiplex PCR; TCRdb stores in-frame clones only, minus some. Here the sample spans more than 140,000 clones, 90% to 95% being singletons. The starting material was peripheral blood, obtained on day 0 of MenACWY control vaccination. The receptor set was obtained from an adult in good health.

The rearrangement links TRBV24-1 to TRBJ2-1, with 11 bases aligning to TRBD2. Germline assignment: CDR1 KGHDR and CDR2 SFDVKD. The length of the CDR3 is 16 residues. With V trimmed by 5 bases and J by 3 bases, 5 bases remained unmatched. The CDR3 DNA reads TGTGCCACCAGTGGTTTTCTAGCGGGAGGCTACAATGAGCAGTTCTTC. Protein sequence: CATSGFLAGGYNEQFF.

The genes are TRBV19 and TRBJ2-2, with 9 bases that match TRBD2. The CDR3 sequence is 18 residues long. Unmatched junction bases numbered 11, after V lost 5 bases and J lost 1 base. Germline-derived CDR1 and CDR2 are LNHDA and SQIVND (reference sequence). CDR3 region: CASSRLVNSGGNTGELFF. The CDR3 region has the DNA TGTGCCAGTAGTCGACTCGTTAATAGCGGGGGGAACACCGGGGAGCTGTTTTTT.

The chain uses TRBV4-3 and TRBJ1-5; no clear D. The ends were cut back, 0 bases at V and 7 bases at J, with 13 bases in the middle. Germline CDR1 and CDR2: LGHNA and YSLEER. CDR3 length: 15 amino acids. The DNA for the CDR3 is TGCGCCAGCAGCCAAGACCGTGGCGAGGAGCAGCCCCAGCATTTT. Amino acid sequence: CASSQDRGEEQPQHF.

The rearrangement links TRBV19 to TRBJ1-5, with 7 bases that match TRBD1. From germline, CDR1 is LNHDA and CDR2 SQIVND (reference sequence). The CDR3 is 15 residues long. After removal of 6 bases from V and 3 bases from J, the junction contained 8 bases not matched to a gene. CDR3 loop: CASRKGGGVNQPQHF. CDR3 coding DNA: TGTGCCAGTAGGAAGGGAGGGGGCGTCAATCAGCCCCAGCATTTT.

The V and J genes are TRBV28 and TRBJ2-5; D not certain. Trimming took 6 bases from V and 2 from J, leaving 4 bases between them. Per the germline V gene, CDR1 is MDHEN and CDR2 is SYDVKM. CDR3 size: 11 residues. The CDR3 DNA sequence: TGTGCCAGCAGCCTACAAGAGACCCAGTACTTC. Encoded protein: CASSLQETQYF. The whole variable domain, remainder taken from reference TRBV28 and TRBJ2-5, is DVKVTQSSRYLVKRTGEKVFLECVQDMDHENMFWYRQDPGLGLRLIYFSYDVKMKEKGDIPEGYSVSREKKERFSLILESASTNQTSMYLCASSLQETQYFGPGTRLLVL.

The J gene is TRBJ1-2, the V gene TRBV5-6; D uncertain. The CDR3 is made up of 15 amino acids. Per the germline V gene, CDR1 is SGHDT and CDR2 is YYEEEE. V lost 3 bases and J 5 bases, leaving 17 bases between the germline ends. The CDR3 protein is CASSSAGSHWYGYTF. CDR3 nucleotides: TGTGCCAGCAGCTCCGCGGGGAGCCACTGGTATGGCTACACCTTC.

The chain couples TRBV18 to TRBJ2-1; D is undetermined. The germline V gene encodes CDR1 KGHSH and CDR2 LQKENI. V was cut by 5 bases and J by 7 bases, with 12 bases left in between. The CDR3 covers 13 residues. CDR3 DNA sequence: TGTGCCAGCTCAGGGAATATGAAAAATGAGCAGTTCTTC. Its translation: CASSGNMKNEQFF.